This passage covers 17 T cell receptor beta chains from one sample sequenced in a study of post-analysis software for immune sequencing data. Findings and caveats of the study: Patients had higher frequencies than controls of five TRBV segments, including TRBV5-6, TRBV5-1 and TRBV20-1.

No antigens are known for them. The TCR beta cDNA libraries contained unique molecular identifiers. TCRdb redid the calling of the PCR reads with MiXCR, one entry per CDR3 protein. The sample includes 150,000 to 200,000 distinct CDR3 sequences, roughly 30% of them seen just once. The sequenced sample was blood. The receptors come from a girl aged 5-17 years with multiple sclerosis.

Details on this clonotype: A much bigger clone sits one base away, suggesting this may be a read error. The genes are TRBV28 and TRBJ2-7, with D possibly TRBD2 on 5 matching bases. The germline gives CDR1 MDHEN, CDR2 SYDVKM. The CDR3 is made up of 15 amino acids. Between the trimmed V and J ends, which lost 6 bases and 0 bases, there was a span of 15 bases. CDR3 sequence (DNA): TGTGCCAGCAGGTTCTCGGGGTTAAGCTCCTACGAGCAGTACTTC. It specifies CASRFSGLSSYEQYF.

This clonotype was detected many times. This chain uses TRBV20-1 with TRBJ2-7; no definite D call. Trimming shortened V by 3 bases and J by 3 bases, and 6 bases separated the two germline ends. Per the germline V gene, CDR1 is DFQATT and CDR2 is SNEGSKA (reference sequence). The CDR3 contains 11 residues. This chain's CDR3 is CSASTGYEQYF. The CDR3 nucleotides are TGCAGTGCTAGCACTGGCTACGAGCAGTACTTC.

The CDR3 nucleotides read TGTGCCAGCAAATGGGGCGGCCCACGGAATGAGCAGTTCTTC. Its protein product is CASKWGGPRNEQFF. The chain joins TRBV7-2 to TRBJ2-1, with D possibly being TRBD1 (5 bases). V was pared by 7 bases and J by 7 bases, with 17 bases between. The CDR3 loop spans 14 amino acids. The germline V gene has CDR1 SGHTA and CDR2 FQGNSA.

This rearrangement joins TRBV7-8 to TRBJ2-7; no clear D gene. The end of the DNA aligns better with TRBJ2-5, so the J call may be wrong. Germline values: CDR1 SGHVS, CDR2 FQNEAQ. There are 15 residues in the CDR3. The CDR3 region is CASSLARIGRETQYF. As DNA, the CDR3 is TGTGCCAGCAGCTTAGCGCGCATAGGAAGGGAGACCCAGTACTTC.

Notes on this clonotype: A much larger clone lies a single base off, so this may be a read error. The chain employs TRBV12-3 or TRBV12-4 and TRBJ2-1; D is ambiguous. The end of the DNA is better explained by TRBJ2-7, so the J call may be wrong. This CDR3 has 15 residues. The CDR3 bases are TGTGCCAGCAGTTCAACTACAAGCTCCTACAATGAGCAGTACTTC. It codes for CASSSTTSSYNEQYF.

This clonotype was detected ten times or more. The chain joins TRBV4-2 to TRBJ2-1, with 7 bases identical to TRBD2. The germline gives CDR1 LGHNA, CDR2 YNFKEQ. The length of the CDR3 is 19 residues. J gave up 2 bases and V 2 bases, and 15 bases lay outside the gene matches. CDR3 nucleotides: TGTGCCAGCAGCCAAAGGAGACAGACTAGCCATACAACCTACAATGAGCAGTTCTTC. It translates to CASSQRRQTSHTTYNEQFF.

This clonotype was counted a few times. V and J are TRBV29-1 and TRBJ1-1; 8 nucleotides line up with TRBD1. Unmatched junction bases numbered 13, after V lost 6 bases and J lost 1 base. CDR1 SQVTM and CDR2 ANQGSEA come from the germline V gene. The length of the CDR3 is 16 residues. Here the CDR3 DNA reads TGCAGCGTGCCTGGACAGGGAACAGGGACGAACACTGAAGCTTTCTTT. This translates into CSVPGQGTGTNTEAFF.

The rearrangement links TRBV6-6 to TRBJ1-5; D uncertain. The CDR3 extends over 12 amino acids. Trimming cost V 5 bases and J 7 bases, with 9 bases left between them. Per germline, CDR1 MNHNY and CDR2 SVGAGI (reference sequence). Written as DNA, the CDR3 is TGTGCCAGCAGTCAGCGAGGGCAGCCCCAGCATTTT. It is translated as CASSQRGQPQHF.

This clonotype was found a few times. The rearrangement links TRBV5-1 to TRBJ2-5; D possibly corresponds to TRBD2 (6 bases). Per the germline V gene, CDR1 is SGHRS and CDR2 is YFSETQ. This CDR3 contains 15 residues. Trimming cost V 4 bases and J 0 bases, with 13 bases left between them. The CDR3 nucleotides are TGCGCCAGCAGCAGATCGGCGGGGTACCAAGAGACCCAGTACTTC. As protein: CASSRSAGYQETQYF.

This clonotype was seen more than once but under ten times. The chain uses TRBV12-3 or TRBV12-4 and TRBJ1-5, with a weak D call TRBD1 (5 bases). V was cut by 4 bases and J by 0 bases, with 10 bases left in between. CDR3 length equals 15 residues. In nucleotides, the CDR3 is TGTGCCAGCAGTTCGGGACGGGGTAGCAATCAGCCCCAGCATTTT. It specifies CASSSGRGSNQPQHF.

In regard to this clonotype: A junction boundary mismatches the germline segment, possibly from a read error. J is TRBJ2-1 and V is TRBV10-3; D is perhaps TRBD2 (6 bases). The CDR3 is 14 amino acids. Looked up from germline, CDR1 is ENHRY and CDR2 is SYGVKD. The CDR3 spells CAVQLAGTYNEQFF. CDR3 in DNA: TGCGCCGTCCAACTAGCCGGCACCTACAATGAGCAGTTCTTC.

This clonotype was counted ten times or more. This chain joins TRBV6-6 and TRBJ2-3, with D unresolved. Germline lookup yields CDR1 MNHNY and CDR2 SVGAGI (reference sequence). Trimming stripped 4 bases from V and 5 bases from J, with 13 bases between. The CDR3 has 14 amino acids. The CDR3 coding sequence is TGTGCCAGCAGTTCTTTACGACCGGTAGATACGCAGTATTTT. This sequence encodes CASSSLRPVDTQYF.

This sequence joins TRBV12-3 or TRBV12-4 and TRBJ2-1; TRBD2 matches 7 bases. The CDR3 has 14 amino acids. Losses at the gene ends were 6 bases for V and 4 bases for J; bases not matched to a gene: 6. The CDR3 loop is CASRWGGGYNEQFF. DNA of the CDR3: TGTGCCAGCAGGTGGGGCGGGGGATACAATGAGCAGTTCTTC.

The rearrangement links TRBV28 to TRBJ1-2; unclear D gene. Between the trimmed V and J ends, which lost 3 bases and 4 bases, there was a span of 6 bases. This CDR3 spans 12 amino acids. Germline-derived CDR1 and CDR2 are MDHEN and SYDVKM. CDR3 in amino acids: CASSFTPYGYTF. In nucleotides, the CDR3 is TGTGCCAGCAGTTTCACTCCCTATGGCTACACCTTC.

The CDR3 nucleotides are TGCAGTGCTAGGGTTGCGGAGGGCCCCTACGAGCAGTACTTC. This translates into CSARVAEGPYEQYF. The chain combines TRBV20-1 with TRBJ2-7; TRBD2 is a possible D gene (6 bases). CDR1 is DFQATT, CDR2 SNEGSKA, per germline (reference sequence). The CDR3 totals 14 residues. Trimming shortened V by 3 bases and J by 2 bases, and 14 bases separated the two germline ends.

About this clonotype: One junction end does not reproduce the germline sequence, and a read error may be involved. V is TRBV5-1 and J is TRBJ1-2, with no clear D. This CDR3 contains 14 residues. Germline values: CDR1 SGHRS, CDR2 YFSETQ. The CDR3 here is CASSLAPGTYGYTF. In DNA, the CDR3 is TGCGCCAGTAGCTTGGCCCCGGGTACCTATGGCTACACCTTC.

The J gene is TRBJ2-3, the V gene TRBV29-1; TRBD2 matches 8 bases. Germline CDR1 SQVTM, CDR2 ANQGSEA. V dropped 0 bases and J dropped 5; count of bases not matched to a gene: 10. The CDR3 contains 16 residues. The CDR3 spells CSVEEGTGGWKDTQYF. CDR3 nucleotides: TGCAGCGTTGAAGAGGGGACGGGAGGGTGGAAAGATACGCAGTATTTT.